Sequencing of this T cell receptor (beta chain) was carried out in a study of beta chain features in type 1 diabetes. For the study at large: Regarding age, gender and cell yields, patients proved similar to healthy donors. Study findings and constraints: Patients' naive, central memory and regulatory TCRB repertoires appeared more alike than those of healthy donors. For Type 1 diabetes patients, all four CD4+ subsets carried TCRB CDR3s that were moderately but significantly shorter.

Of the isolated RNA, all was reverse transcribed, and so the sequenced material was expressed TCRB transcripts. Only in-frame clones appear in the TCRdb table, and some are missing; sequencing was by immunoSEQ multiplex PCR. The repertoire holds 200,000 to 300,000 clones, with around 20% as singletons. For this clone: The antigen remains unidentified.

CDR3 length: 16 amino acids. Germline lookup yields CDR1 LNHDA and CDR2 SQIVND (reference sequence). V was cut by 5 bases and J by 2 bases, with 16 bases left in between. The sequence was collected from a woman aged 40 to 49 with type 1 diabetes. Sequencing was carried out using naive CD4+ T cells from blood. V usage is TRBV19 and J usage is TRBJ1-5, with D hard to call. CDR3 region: CASSPSFYVGNQPQHF. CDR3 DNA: TGTGCCAGTAGTCCTTCATTCTATGTGGGCAATCAGCCCCAGCATTTT.